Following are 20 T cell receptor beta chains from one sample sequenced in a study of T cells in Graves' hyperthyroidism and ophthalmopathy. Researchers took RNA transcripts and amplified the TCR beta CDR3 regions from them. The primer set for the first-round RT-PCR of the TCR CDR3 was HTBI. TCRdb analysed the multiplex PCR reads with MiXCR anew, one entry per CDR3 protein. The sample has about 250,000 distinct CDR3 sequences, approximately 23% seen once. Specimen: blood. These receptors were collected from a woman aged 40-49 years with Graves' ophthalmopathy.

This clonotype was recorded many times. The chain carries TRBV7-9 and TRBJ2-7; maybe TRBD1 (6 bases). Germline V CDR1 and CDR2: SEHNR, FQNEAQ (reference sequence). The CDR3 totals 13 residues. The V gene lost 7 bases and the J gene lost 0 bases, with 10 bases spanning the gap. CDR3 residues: CASTGQNSYEQYF. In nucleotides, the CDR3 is TGTGCCAGCACCGGACAGAACTCCTACGAGCAGTACTTC.

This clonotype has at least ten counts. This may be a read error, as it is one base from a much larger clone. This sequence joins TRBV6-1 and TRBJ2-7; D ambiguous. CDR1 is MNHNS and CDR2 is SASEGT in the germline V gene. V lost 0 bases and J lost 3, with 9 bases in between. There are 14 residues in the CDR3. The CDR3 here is CASSEAGLNYEQYF. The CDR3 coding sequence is TGTGCCAGCAGTGAAGCAGGGTTGAACTACGAGCAGTACTTC.

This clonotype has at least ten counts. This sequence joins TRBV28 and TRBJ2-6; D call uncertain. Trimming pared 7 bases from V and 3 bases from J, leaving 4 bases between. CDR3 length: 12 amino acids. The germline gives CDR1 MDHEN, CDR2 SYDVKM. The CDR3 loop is CASTDGANVLTF. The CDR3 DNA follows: TGTGCCAGCACGGATGGGGCCAACGTCCTGACTTTC.

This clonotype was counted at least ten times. The CDR3 coding sequence is TGTGCCAGCAGTTACTTCGTGGGACAGGGGTATGGCTACACCTTC. This codes for CASSYFVGQGYGYTF. The genes are TRBV6-5 and TRBJ1-2, with 10 bases matching TRBD1. CDR1 and CDR2 (germline): MNHEY, SVGAGI. V shed 1 base and J 5 bases; nucleotides not matched to a gene: 4. The CDR3 has 15 amino acids.

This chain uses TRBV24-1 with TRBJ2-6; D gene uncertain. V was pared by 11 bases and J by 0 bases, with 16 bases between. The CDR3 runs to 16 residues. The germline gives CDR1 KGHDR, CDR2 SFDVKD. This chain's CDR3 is CASGYSPASGANVLTF. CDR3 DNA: TGTGCCAGCGGTTACTCGCCTGCCTCTGGGGCCAACGTCCTGACTTTC.

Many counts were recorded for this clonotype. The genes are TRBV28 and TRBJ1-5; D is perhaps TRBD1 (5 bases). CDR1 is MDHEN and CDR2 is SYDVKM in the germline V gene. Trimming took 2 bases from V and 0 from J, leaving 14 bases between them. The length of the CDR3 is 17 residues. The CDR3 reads CASSLAGTKYSNQPQHF. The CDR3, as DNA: TGTGCCAGCAGTTTAGCGGGGACGAAATATAGCAATCAGCCCCAGCATTTT.

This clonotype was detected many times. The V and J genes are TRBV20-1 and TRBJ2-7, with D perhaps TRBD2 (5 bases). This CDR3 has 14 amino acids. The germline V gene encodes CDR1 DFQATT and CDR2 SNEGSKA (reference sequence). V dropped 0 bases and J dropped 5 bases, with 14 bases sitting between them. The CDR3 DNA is TGCAGTGCTAGAGATTCCGTAGCGTGGAACGAGCAGTACTTC. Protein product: CSARDSVAWNEQYF.

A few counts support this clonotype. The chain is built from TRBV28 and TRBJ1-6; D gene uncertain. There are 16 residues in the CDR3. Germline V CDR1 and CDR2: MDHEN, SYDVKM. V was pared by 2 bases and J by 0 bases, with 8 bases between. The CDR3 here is CASSLGSSSYNSPLHF. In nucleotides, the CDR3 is TGTGCCAGCAGTTTAGGGTCGAGCTCCTATAATTCACCCCTCCACTTT.

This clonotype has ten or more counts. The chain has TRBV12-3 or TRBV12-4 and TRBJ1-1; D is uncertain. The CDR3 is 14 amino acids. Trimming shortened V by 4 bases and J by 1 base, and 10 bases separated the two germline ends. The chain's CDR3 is CASSWATRNTEAFF. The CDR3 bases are TGTGCCAGCAGTTGGGCTACCCGGAACACTGAAGCTTTCTTT.

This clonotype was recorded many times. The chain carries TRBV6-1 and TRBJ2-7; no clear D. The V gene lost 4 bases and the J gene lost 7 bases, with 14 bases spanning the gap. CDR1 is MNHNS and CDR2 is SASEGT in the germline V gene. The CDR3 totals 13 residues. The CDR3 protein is CASSVQMILEQYF. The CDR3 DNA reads TGTGCCAGCAGTGTCCAAATGATCTTGGAGCAGTACTTC.

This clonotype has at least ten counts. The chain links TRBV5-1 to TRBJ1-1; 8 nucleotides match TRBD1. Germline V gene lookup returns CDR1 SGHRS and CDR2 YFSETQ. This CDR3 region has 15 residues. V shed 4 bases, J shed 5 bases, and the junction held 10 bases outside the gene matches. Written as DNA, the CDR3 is TGCGCCAGCAGCGAACGACAGGGGAGGTATACTGAAGCTTTCTTT. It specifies CASSERQGRYTEAFF.

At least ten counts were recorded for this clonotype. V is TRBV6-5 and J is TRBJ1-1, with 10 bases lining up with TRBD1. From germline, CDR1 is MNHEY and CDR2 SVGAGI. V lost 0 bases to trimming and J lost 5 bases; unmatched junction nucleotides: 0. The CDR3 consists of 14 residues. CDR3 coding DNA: TGTGCCAGCAGTTACTCGGGACAGGGGACTGAAGCTTTCTTT. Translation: CASSYSGQGTEAFF.

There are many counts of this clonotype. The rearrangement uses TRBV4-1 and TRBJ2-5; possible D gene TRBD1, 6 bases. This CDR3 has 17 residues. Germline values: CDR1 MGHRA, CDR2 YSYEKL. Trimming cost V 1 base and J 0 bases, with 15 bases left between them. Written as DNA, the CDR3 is TGCGCCAGCAGCCAAGCCCCTGACAGGCCGAACCAAGAGACCCAGTACTTC. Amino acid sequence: CASSQAPDRPNQETQYF.

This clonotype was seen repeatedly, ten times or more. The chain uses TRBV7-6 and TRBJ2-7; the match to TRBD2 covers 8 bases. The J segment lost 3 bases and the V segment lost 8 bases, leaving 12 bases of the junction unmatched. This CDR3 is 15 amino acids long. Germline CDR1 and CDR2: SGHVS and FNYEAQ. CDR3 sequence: CASAGGESDLYEQYF. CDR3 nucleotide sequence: TGTGCCAGCGCCGGGGGGGAATCGGATCTCTACGAGCAGTACTTC.

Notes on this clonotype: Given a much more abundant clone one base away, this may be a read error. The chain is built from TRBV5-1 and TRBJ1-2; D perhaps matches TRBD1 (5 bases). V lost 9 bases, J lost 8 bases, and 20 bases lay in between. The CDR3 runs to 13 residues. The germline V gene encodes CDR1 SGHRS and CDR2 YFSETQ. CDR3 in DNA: TGCGCCATCAGGACCGACAGTACCGGGGGCTACACCTTC. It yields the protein CAIRTDSTGGYTF.

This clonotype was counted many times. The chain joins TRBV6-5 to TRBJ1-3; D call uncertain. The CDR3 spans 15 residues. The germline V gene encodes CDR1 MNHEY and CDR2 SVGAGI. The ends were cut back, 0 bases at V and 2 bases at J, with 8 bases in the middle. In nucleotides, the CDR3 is TGTGCCAGCAGTTACTCGATCGGGGCTGGAAACACCATATATTTT. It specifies CASSYSIGAGNTIYF.

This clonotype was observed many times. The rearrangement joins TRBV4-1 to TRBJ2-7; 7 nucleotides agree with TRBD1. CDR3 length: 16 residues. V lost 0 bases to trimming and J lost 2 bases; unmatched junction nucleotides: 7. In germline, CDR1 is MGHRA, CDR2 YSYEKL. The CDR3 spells CASSQEWGQRAYEQYF. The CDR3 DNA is TGCGCCAGCAGCCAAGAATGGGGACAGAGAGCCTACGAGCAGTACTTC.

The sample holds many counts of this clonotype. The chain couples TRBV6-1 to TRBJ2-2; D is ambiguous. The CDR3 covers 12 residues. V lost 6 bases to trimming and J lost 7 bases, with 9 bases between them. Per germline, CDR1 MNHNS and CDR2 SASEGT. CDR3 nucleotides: TGTGCCAGCAGGCCCTACGACGGGGAGCTGTTTTTT. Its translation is CASRPYDGELFF.

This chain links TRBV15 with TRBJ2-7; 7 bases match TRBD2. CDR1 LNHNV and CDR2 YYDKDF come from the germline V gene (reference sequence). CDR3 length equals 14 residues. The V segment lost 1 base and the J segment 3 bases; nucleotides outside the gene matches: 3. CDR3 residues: CATSRAAGDYEQYF. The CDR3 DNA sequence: TGTGCCACCAGCAGAGCGGCGGGAGACTACGAGCAGTACTTC.

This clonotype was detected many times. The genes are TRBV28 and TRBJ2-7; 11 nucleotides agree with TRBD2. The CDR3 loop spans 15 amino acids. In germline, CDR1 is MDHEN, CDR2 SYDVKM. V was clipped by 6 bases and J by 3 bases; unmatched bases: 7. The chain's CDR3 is CASSPLAGGFYEQYF. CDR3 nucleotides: TGTGCCAGCAGCCCTCTAGCGGGAGGATTCTACGAGCAGTACTTC.